The 32 T cell receptor beta chains below all came from one sample that was sequenced in a study of response to subunit inactivated influenza vaccine. From the RT-PCR reads, TCRdb called clonotypes with MiXCR, one entry per CDR3 protein. The sample includes 600,000 to 700,000 distinct CDR3 sequences, 14% of them seen just once. The source was PBMCs from blood, collected roughly 15 days before vaccination. The receptors here all came from a man aged 50-59 years who received an inactivated influenza vaccine.

This chain links TRBV6-2 or TRBV6-3 with TRBJ2-7; 10 bases fit TRBD1. The germline CDR1 and CDR2 sequences are MNHEY and SVGEGT. V shed 4 bases, J shed 3 bases, and the junction held 6 bases outside the gene matches. This CDR3 is built from 15 residues. The DNA of the CDR3 is TGTGCCAGCAGTTTTCACCGGGACAGGGGCTACGAGCAGTACTTC. Residues: CASSFHRDRGYEQYF.

This clonotype occurred a few times. V gene TRBV12-3 or TRBV12-4 combines with J gene TRBJ2-2; D is possibly TRBD2 (5 bases). The V and J ends lost 4 bases and 7 bases respectively, with 13 bases between them. CDR3 length: 14 amino acids. The CDR3 DNA reads TGTGCCAGCAGTTCAGGACTCGCGGTCGGGGAGCTGTTTTTT. Protein product: CASSSGLAVGELFF.

The DNA for the CDR3 is TGTGCCAGCGGCGGGAGACAGGGGTCCTACGAGCAGTACTTC. Encoded protein: CASGGRQGSYEQYF. This rearrangement joins TRBV9 to TRBJ2-7; possibly TRBD1 for D (8 bases). The V gene's germline CDR1 is SGDLS and CDR2 YYNGEE. The CDR3 runs 14 residues. V lost 7 bases and J 1 base, leaving 15 bases between the germline ends.

This chain joins TRBV14 and TRBJ1-1; D perhaps matches TRBD1 (5 bases). The CDR3 runs 14 residues. The V gene's germline CDR1 is SGHDN and CDR2 FVKESK. V was pared by 5 bases and J by 5 bases, with 15 bases between. The CDR3 loop reads CASSNLQGRTEAFF. For the CDR3, the DNA is TGTGCCAGCAGCAACCTCCAGGGACGTACTGAAGCTTTCTTT. The full variable domain, its missing parts supplied by reference TRBV14 and TRBJ1-1, is EAGVTQFPSHSVIEKGQTVTLRCDPISGHDNLYWYRRVMGKEIKFLLHFVKESKQDESGMPNNRFLAERTGGTYSTLKVQPAELEDSGVYFCASSNLQGRTEAFFGQGTRLTVV.

This clonotype has a handful of counts. The V call is TRBV11-2, the J call TRBJ2-1; no clear D. The CDR3 is 15 residues long. Trimming took 2 bases from V and 4 from J, leaving 12 bases between them. CDR1 SGHAT and CDR2 FQNNGV come from the germline V gene. The CDR3 nucleotides read TGTGCCAGCAGCTTACCTGGGCAGATTTACAATGAGCAGTTCTTC. It is translated as CASSLPGQIYNEQFF.

This clonotype was detected only a few times. This chain connects TRBV7-8 to TRBJ2-3; TRBD2 matches at 7 bases. The CDR3 consists of 15 residues. CDR1 is SGHVS and CDR2 is FQNEAQ in the germline V gene. The V segment lost 1 base and the J segment 4 bases; nucleotides outside the gene matches: 5. In nucleotides, the CDR3 is TGTGCCAGCAGCTTAGGGGCGGGAGTTTCAGATACGCAGTATTTT. Its protein is CASSLGAGVSDTQYF.

This clonotype was counted between two and nine times. CDR3 amino acids: CASSLGWTSVYEQYF. The CDR3 nucleotides are TGCGCCAGCAGCTTGGGGTGGACTAGCGTCTACGAGCAGTACTTC. This rearrangement joins TRBV5-1 to TRBJ2-7; 9 bases fit TRBD2. CDR3 size: 15 residues. Germline CDR1 and CDR2: SGHRS and YFSETQ. The V gene end was trimmed by 0 bases and the J gene end by 3 bases; junction bases not matched to a gene: 4.

V and J are TRBV6-5 and TRBJ2-1; tentatively, D is TRBD1 or TRBD2 (5 bases each). The CDR3 extends over 13 amino acids. Germline assignment: CDR1 MNHEY and CDR2 SVGAGI. V was cut by 4 bases and J by 7 bases, with 11 bases left in between. DNA for the CDR3: TGTGCCAGCAGTTTTCGGGGCGAGAATGAGCAGTTCTTC. Translation gives CASSFRGENEQFF.

This clonotype was seen only a few times. V gene TRBV20-1 combines with J gene TRBJ2-1, with 13 bases aligning to TRBD2. CDR1 and CDR2 from the germline V gene are DFQATT and SNEGSKA (reference sequence). The length of the CDR3 is 14 residues. V shed 2 bases and J 13 bases; nucleotides not matched to a gene: 8. CDR3 in DNA: TGCAGTGCTAGAACTAGCGGGGGGGCCATTGGTCAGTTCTTC. As protein: CSARTSGGAIGQFF.

This clonotype was seen more than once but under ten times. V gene TRBV11-2 combines with J gene TRBJ2-7, with D hard to call. The CDR3 loop spans 16 amino acids. Trimming shortened V by 1 base and J by 6 bases, and 19 bases separated the two germline ends. Germline CDR1 SGHAT, CDR2 FQNNGV. CDR3 in DNA: TGTGCCAGCAGCTTAGTTGCAGGCCCGGTCATCGGCGAGCAGTACTTC. This translates into CASSLVAGPVIGEQYF.

This chain joins TRBV6-1 and TRBJ2-5, with 10 bases lining up with TRBD1. V was pared by 8 bases and J by 5 bases, with 11 bases of the junction left unmatched. Germline CDR1 is MNHNS and CDR2 is SASEGT. The CDR3 sequence is 15 residues long. In DNA, the CDR3 is TGTGCCAGCCGACCCGCCAGGACAGGGGGGGAGACCCAGTACTTC. Protein: CASRPARTGGETQYF.

CDR3 residues: CASSVGGASYGYTF. The CDR3, as DNA: TGTGCCAGCAGCGTAGGGGGCGCGAGCTATGGCTACACCTTC. The chain has TRBV9 and TRBJ1-2; tentatively, D is TRBD1 (5 bases). The CDR3 loop spans 14 amino acids. Between the trimmed V and J ends, which lost 0 bases and 4 bases, there was a span of 10 bases. Germline loops: CDR1 SGDLS, CDR2 YYNGEE.

This clonotype came up a few times. The V and J genes are TRBV25-1 and TRBJ1-1; perhaps TRBD1 as D (6 bases). Trimming cost V 6 bases and J 1 base, with 18 bases left between them. Per germline, CDR1 MGHDK and CDR2 SYGVNS. The CDR3 has 16 residues. CDR3: CASSLTRGGGNTEAFF. The CDR3 DNA reads TGTGCCAGCAGCCTAACCCGAGGGGGAGGGAACACTGAAGCTTTCTTT.

The V call is TRBV20-1, the J call TRBJ1-3; D is uncertain. The CDR3 has 14 residues. V was pared by 0 bases and J by 2 bases, with 8 bases between. Germline CDR1 is DFQATT and CDR2 is SNEGSKA (reference sequence). The CDR3: CSARDITAGNTIYF. In DNA form, the CDR3 reads TGCAGTGCTAGAGATATCACAGCTGGAAACACCATATATTTT.

Many counts were recorded for this clonotype. The rearrangement links TRBV19 to TRBJ2-1; weak D call: TRBD2 (5 bases). The CDR3 loop spans 11 amino acids. Germline V gene data show CDR1 as LNHDA and CDR2 as SQIVND (reference sequence). CDR3 amino acids: CASSSGDEQFF. Written as DNA, the CDR3 is TGTGCTAGCAGCTCCGGGGATGAGCAGTTCTTC.

This clonotype was seen more than once but under ten times. The chain employs TRBV3-1 and TRBJ2-3; no clear D. V dropped 4 bases and J dropped 4 bases, with 3 bases sitting between them. Germline lookup yields CDR1 LGHDT and CDR2 YNNKEL (reference sequence). CDR3 length: 11 amino acids. The CDR3 nucleotides are TGTGCCAGCAGCCGGTCAGATACGCAGTATTTT. Protein sequence: CASSRSDTQYF.

CDR3 amino acids: CASSSASLSDKLFF. Written as DNA, the CDR3 is TGCGCCAGCAGCTCGGCCAGCCTAAGTGACAAACTGTTTTTT. The chain links TRBV5-1 to TRBJ1-4, with D unresolved. V lost 3 bases and J 11 bases, leaving 17 bases between the germline ends. Germline V CDR1 and CDR2: SGHRS, YFSETQ. This CDR3 comprises 14 residues.

This chain joins TRBV19 and TRBJ1-5; D is uncertain. Trimming left V 0 bases short and J 0 bases short, with 18 bases between. This CDR3 is 19 amino acids long. The germline CDR1 and CDR2 sequences are LNHDA and SQIVND (reference sequence). CDR3 in DNA: TGTGCCAGTAGTATAGAACTAGAGGGCCGTCTTTATAGCAATCAGCCCCAGCATTTT. Translation gives CASSIELEGRLYSNQPQHF.

The chain couples TRBV21-1 to TRBJ2-1. TRBV21-1 has pseudogene status. This CDR3 has 14 residues. CDR3 residues: CASLGTLNTNEQFF. CDR3 coding DNA: TGTGCCAGCCTTGGAACTTTAAACACCAATGAGCAGTTCTTC.

This clonotype was counted a few times. In DNA, the CDR3 is TGCAGCGTTGAAGGGGGGGGGACCCCCTACGAGCAGTACTTC. Amino acids: CSVEGGGTPYEQYF. This sequence joins TRBV29-1 and TRBJ2-7; 7 bases line up with TRBD2. The junction had 5 bases not matched to a gene; V was cut back by 1 base and J by 2 bases. Germline V gene sequence: CDR1 SQVTM, CDR2 ANQGSEA. CDR3 length equals 14 residues.

This clonotype was observed a few times. V is TRBV4-1 and J is TRBJ1-1; the D gene is possibly TRBD1 (6 bases). Germline V gene sequence: CDR1 MGHRA, CDR2 YSYEKL. This CDR3 spans 14 amino acids. Trimming left V 2 bases short and J 5 bases short, with 12 bases between. The CDR3 is CASSQSRGLTEAFF. The DNA for the CDR3 is TGCGCCAGCAGCCAAAGTCGGGGGCTGACTGAAGCTTTCTTT.

In its sample, this clonotype was seen many times. This chain joins TRBV21-1 and TRBJ1-5; TRBD1 is the table's D call and was not checked against the DNA. TRBV21-1 is a recognized pseudogene. The CDR3 has 18 residues. DNA for the CDR3: TGTGCCAGCAGCTCCCGGGACAGGGACAGGTATAGCAATCAGCCCCAGCATTTT. Translated: CASSSRDRDRYSNQPQHF.

CDR3 sequence reads: CASSDQGTPGNTIYF. The CDR3 coding sequence is TGCGCCAGCAGTGATCAGGGGACCCCTGGAAACACCATATATTTT. The chain uses TRBV10-1 and TRBJ1-3; a possible D gene is TRBD1 (6 bases). Germline CDR1 and CDR2: WNHNN and SYGVQD (reference sequence). The ends were cut back, 3 bases at V and 2 bases at J, with 11 bases in the middle. The CDR3 sequence is 15 residues long.

This clonotype appeared a few times. V gene TRBV7-2 combines with J gene TRBJ1-1, with a possible D match to TRBD1 (5 bases). CDR3 length: 14 residues. Trimming shortened V by 5 bases and J by 6 bases, and 16 bases separated the two germline ends. Germline V gene sequence: CDR1 SGHTA, CDR2 FQGNSA. This CDR3 is CASSESGGIAEAFF. Here the CDR3 DNA reads TGTGCCAGCAGCGAAAGCGGGGGGATCGCTGAAGCTTTCTTT.

This clonotype was observed a few times. This sequence joins TRBV18 and TRBJ1-2; D remains unclear. The CDR3 consists of 13 residues. Per germline, CDR1 KGHSH and CDR2 LQKENI. V lost 2 bases, J lost 3 bases, and 7 bases lay in between. The chain's CDR3 is CASSPGYDYGYTF. Written as DNA, the CDR3 is TGTGCCAGCTCACCAGGGTACGACTATGGCTACACCTTC.

This clonotype was seen repeatedly, ten times or more. The chain recombines TRBV12-3 or TRBV12-4 with TRBJ1-4; D gene uncertain. The germline V and J ends were trimmed by 0 bases and 8 bases, with 13 bases remaining between them. The CDR3 is made up of 15 amino acids. The CDR3 spells CASSLAGGRMEKLFF. The CDR3 nucleotides read TGTGCCAGCAGTTTAGCGGGAGGGAGGATGGAAAAACTGTTTTTT.

This clonotype was found a few times. This chain joins TRBV5-1 and TRBJ1-5; 9 nucleotides agree with TRBD1. With V trimmed by 1 base and J by 7 bases, 9 bases remained unmatched. CDR1 SGHRS and CDR2 YFSETQ come from the germline V gene. The CDR3 is 16 amino acids. The CDR3: CASSLYGTGKGQPQHF. The CDR3 DNA follows: TGCGCCAGCAGCTTGTACGGGACAGGGAAAGGCCAGCCCCAGCATTTT.

This clonotype was counted only a few times. J is TRBJ2-1 and V is TRBV4-2, with TRBD2 identical over 10 bases. The CDR3 consists of 14 residues. V shed 0 bases and J 16 bases; nucleotides not matched to a gene: 9. The germline gives CDR1 LGHNA, CDR2 YNFKEQ. DNA for the CDR3: TGTGCCAGCAGCCAAGATAAAGCGGGGGGGACCGACTTCTTC. Encoded protein: CASSQDKAGGTDFF.

The V and J genes are TRBV5-4 and TRBJ1-1; no firm D call. Germline values: CDR1 SGHNT, CDR2 YYREEE (reference sequence). Trimming shortened V by 0 bases and J by 7 bases, and 7 bases separated the two germline ends. The CDR3 has 12 residues. The CDR3 reads CASSLAQNEAFF. The CDR3 DNA sequence: TGTGCCAGCAGCTTGGCCCAAAATGAAGCTTTCTTT.

This clonotype was picked up a small number of times. V is TRBV27 and J is TRBJ2-7; D remains unclear. Germline V lookup: CDR1 MNHEY, CDR2 SMNVEV (reference sequence). The CDR3 sequence is 14 residues long. Trimming pared 2 bases from V and 4 bases from J, leaving 12 bases between. CDR3 DNA sequence: TGTGCCAGCAGTTTACAAGCAAAAACGTACGAGCAGTACTTC. Translated: CASSLQAKTYEQYF.

The chain employs TRBV6-2 or TRBV6-3 and TRBJ2-6, with 10 bases that match TRBD1. Trimming took 1 base from V and 2 from J; bases not matched to a gene: 5. This CDR3 region has 18 residues. CDR1 and CDR2 from the germline V gene are MNHEY and SVGEGT. The CDR3 DNA is TGTGCCAGCAGTTACTACCCCGGACAGGGGGCTGGGGCCAACGTCCTGACTTTC. Protein sequence: CASSYYPGQGAGANVLTF.

This clonotype occurred a few times. This chain uses TRBV6-1 with TRBJ1-1, with D unclear. The length of the CDR3 is 15 residues. V was shortened by 5 bases and J by 0 bases, with 13 bases between the two germline ends. CDR1 is MNHNS and CDR2 is SASEGT in the germline V gene. The CDR3 DNA is TGTGCCAGCAGTACCTCCCTTCGGGTGAACACTGAAGCTTTCTTT. Amino acid sequence: CASSTSLRVNTEAFF.